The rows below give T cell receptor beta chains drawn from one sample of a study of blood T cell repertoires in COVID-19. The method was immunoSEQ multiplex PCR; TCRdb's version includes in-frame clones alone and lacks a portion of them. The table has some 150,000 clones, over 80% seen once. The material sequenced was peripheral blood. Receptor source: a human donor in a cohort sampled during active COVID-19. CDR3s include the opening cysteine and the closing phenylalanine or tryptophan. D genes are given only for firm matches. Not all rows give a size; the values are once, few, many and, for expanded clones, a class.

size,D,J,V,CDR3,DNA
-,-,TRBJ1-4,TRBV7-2,CASRAGTGRKLFF,TGTGCCAGCAGAGCCGGGACTGGGCGAAAACTGTTTTTT
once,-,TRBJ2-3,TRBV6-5,CASTSSGKSTDTQYF,TGTGCCAGCACCTCGAGCGGTAAAAGCACAGATACGCAGTATTTT
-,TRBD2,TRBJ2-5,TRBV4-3,CASSQDGAGWETQYF,TGCGCCAGCAGCCAAGACGGAGCGGGATGGGAGACCCAGTACTTC
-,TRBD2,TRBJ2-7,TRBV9,CASSVGTSGSVGDYEQYF,TGTGCCAGCAGCGTAGGGACTAGCGGGAGTGTGGGAGACTACGAGCAGTACTTC
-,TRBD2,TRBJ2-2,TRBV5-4,CASRVGREAGELFF,TGTGCCAGCAGGGTCGGGAGGGAGGCCGGGGAGCTGTTTTTT
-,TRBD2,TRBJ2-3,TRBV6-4,CASSNLAGGTDTQYF,TGTGCCAGCAGTAACCTAGCGGGAGGGACAGATACGCAGTATTTT
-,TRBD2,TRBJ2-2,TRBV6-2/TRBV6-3,CASSRRTGLAGGGTGELFF,TGTGCCAGCAGCCGGCGAACGGGACTAGCGGGAGGGGGCACCGGGGAGCTGTTTTTT
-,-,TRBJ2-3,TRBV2,CASSGEGGLTDTQYF,TGTGCCAGCAGTGGTGAAGGGGGTTTGACAGATACGCAGTATTTT
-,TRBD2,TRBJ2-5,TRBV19,CASASGRAGVQYF,TGTGCCAGTGCCAGCGGGAGGGCCGGGGTCCAGTACTTC
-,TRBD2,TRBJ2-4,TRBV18,CASSPPAGGKNIQYF,TGTGCCAGCTCACCACCCGCGGGAGGCAAAAACATTCAGTACTTC
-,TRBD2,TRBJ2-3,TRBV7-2,CASSAEGLAGEDTQYF,TGTGCCAGCAGCGCCGAGGGACTAGCGGGAGAAGATACGCAGTATTTT